This T cell receptor (beta chain) was recorded in a study of CXCR3-negative and CXCR3-positive naive CD8 T cells (dated by TCRdb to 2018 to 2020). With respect to the entire study: In total, about 135 million TRB reads were obtained, or roughly 1.5 +/- 0.3 million reads per library. Diversity and physicochemical repertoire analyses covered about a dozen donors pooled from two independent experiments. Naive subsets from 5 or 6 donors and memory cells from 3 donors were included in the TRBV-TRBJ cluster analysis. Broader findings and caveats from the paper: Because surface CD5, which is linked to self-reactivity in mice, was comparable between the naive subsets, TCR interaction strength was also inferred from the physicochemical properties of TRB CDR3s. Both naive subsets had comparably high repertoire diversity, while memory CD8+ T cells had much lower repertoire diversity. TRB CDR3s from CXCR3-positive naive cells showed higher hydrophobicity (lower Kidera factor 4), lower energy, and higher strength and volume indices than CXCR3-negative naive cells. Similar TRBV-TRBJ usage was shown by naive CXCR3-negative and CXCR3-positive cells from the same donor, whereas distinct patterns were shown by memory cells. Because CXCR3 expression was partially decreased after cryopreservation, freshly isolated PBMCs were used for most assays.

From the cysteine up to the phenylalanine, the CDR3 has a length of 13 residues. The coding DNA is unavailable. The CDR1 and CDR2 encoded by the germline V gene are SNHLY and FYNNEI. Regarding this clonotype: Which antigen it targets is not known.

For sequencing, a NextSeq 550 was employed. The Human TCR Profiling Kit (MiLaboratory) was used to prepare UMI-labeled 5' RACE TRB cDNA libraries. The full amount of extracted RNA was used for cDNA synthesis, and the full amount of resulting cDNA was used for PCR amplification. Libraries were prepared in parallel using an identical number of PCR cycles. The study's own analysis went as follows. MIGEC and MiXCR extracted about 48,000 +/- 9,800 unique UMI-labeled TRB cDNA molecules per library, requiring at least two reads per UMI. On average, roughly 40,000 +/- 10,000 functional in-frame TRB CDR3 nucleotide clonotypes lacking stop codons were found per library. After downsampling to 5000 UMI-labeled TRB molecules per sample, diversity metrics, including normalized Shannon-Wiener and Chao1, were computed in VDJtools. For the central five CDR3 residues, VDJtools calculated physicochemical properties weighted by clonotype size, namely interaction energy, strength, volume and Kidera factor 4. TCRdb reprocessed the reads and provides one entry for every CDR3 protein sequence; no DNA is given. TCRdb assigned the V and J calls; the authors' analysis was not used. The sample table records some 130,000 distinct CDR3 sequences. The top ten hold roughly 0.31% of the sample.

Each CD8+ T cell subset was flow-sorted in triplicate, with some 300,000 cells per subset placed directly into RLT lysis buffer. To exclude memory contaminants, naive CD8+ T cells were stringently defined as CD45RO-CCR7+CD27+CD95-. Peripheral blood mononuclear cells were isolated from buffy coats by standard density gradient centrifugation. Naive CXCR3-negative and CXCR3-positive CD8+ T cells were flow-sorted on a FACSAria III. Total RNA was extracted from sorted cells using an RNeasy Mini Kit. The chain links TRBV2 with TRBJ2-7. The specimen sequenced was naive CXCR3- CD8+ T cells from blood. In light of the paper, this sample's cell subset or site label describes: CD45RO-CCR7+CD27+CD95- naive CD8+ T cells lacking CXCR3 (TNR3-). The clonotype originates from a human donor in good health. Some clones in this sample may be carry-over from other donors' samples. The CDR3 corresponds to CASSEAPGHEQYF.